These T cell receptor beta chains were read from a single sample in a study of shared clonotypes between healthy human individuals. The assay was immunoSEQ multiplex PCR, and TCRdb's table has in-frame clones only and misses some. The data contain about 1.5 million clones, approximately 98% of them seen just once; the ten biggest clones take up roughly 0.4%. What was sequenced was naive CD4+ T cells sorted from blood. These TCRs come from a man aged 25 to 40 in good health. Each CDR3 is given with its conserved first and last residue. A D gene is named only where the DNA matches it firmly. Size is omitted from some rows. Given values are once, few, many or a class for expanded clones.

V: TRBV11-2
D: TRBD2
size: .
J: TRBJ2-7
DNA: TGTGCCAGCAGCCGGACTAGCGGGAGCTCCTACGAGCAGTACTTC
CDR3: CASSRTSGSSYEQYF

V: TRBV19
D: .
size: .
J: TRBJ2-3
DNA: TGTGCCAGTAGTCCCGGTTTGGTCCTTGATACGCAGTATTTT
CDR3: CASSPGLVLDTQYF

V: TRBV5-1
D: TRBD1
size: .
J: TRBJ2-3
DNA: TGCGCCAGCAGAAAGGGGGCGGAGGGCACAGATACGCAGTATTTT
CDR3: CASRKGAEGTDTQYF

V: TRBV9
D: .
size: .
J: TRBJ2-3
DNA: TGTGCCAGCAGCGTAGATGGCGGACCAAGGTGGGATACGCAGTATTTT
CDR3: CASSVDGGPRWDTQYF

V: TRBV5-8
D: .
size: .
J: TRBJ1-1
DNA: TGTGCCAGCAGCTTGGTCCGGGGCTGGGACTTGAACACTGAAGCTTTCTTT
CDR3: CASSLVRGWDLNTEAFF

V: TRBV11-2
D: .
size: .
J: TRBJ1-1
DNA: TGTGCCAGCAGCTCCTCCCCACTAAAAATACCGAGCAACACTGAAGCTTTCTTT
CDR3: CASSSSPLKIPSNTEAFF

V: TRBV28
D: .
size: .
J: TRBJ2-1
DNA: TGTGCCAGCAGTTTATGGGGCCAGGGGCGGGTCAATGAGCAGTTCTTC
CDR3: CASSLWGQGRVNEQFF

V: TRBV18
D: TRBD1
size: .
J: TRBJ1-2
DNA: TGTGCCAGCTCACCACAGAGGACAGGGGATTTGTTAGGTGGCTACACCTTC
CDR3: CASSPQRTGDLLGGYTF

V: TRBV4-2
D: TRBD2
size: .
J: TRBJ2-1
DNA: TGTGCCAGCAGCCAAGAATCTCCCCTAGCGGGAGGTCCCAGCTCCTACAATGAGCAGTTCTTC
CDR3: CASSQESPLAGGPSSYNEQFF

V: TRBV11-2
D: .
size: .
J: TRBJ2-5
DNA: TGTGCCAGCACAAGGGTAGGACAAGAGACCCAGTACTTC
CDR3: CASTRVGQETQYF

V: TRBV11-2
D: TRBD2
size: .
J: TRBJ2-2
DNA: TGTGCCAGCAGCGTGACTAGCGGGAGGGCCTACACCGGGGAGCTGTTTTTT
CDR3: CASSVTSGRAYTGELFF

V: TRBV7-2
D: .
size: .
J: TRBJ1-1
DNA: TGTGCCAGCAGCTTAGGGGGTGGCACTGAAGCTTTCTTT
CDR3: CASSLGGGTEAFF

V: TRBV28
D: .
size: .
J: TRBJ2-1
DNA: TGTGCCAGCAGCCGACGGGTTGCGGGATCGTACAATGAGCAGTTCTTC
CDR3: CASSRRVAGSYNEQFF

V: TRBV10-1
D: .
size: .
J: TRBJ2-3
DNA: TGCGCCAGCAGTGGTTACACAGATACGCAGTATTTT
CDR3: CASSGYTDTQYF

V: TRBV7-2
D: .
size: .
J: TRBJ2-1
DNA: TGTGCCAGCAGCTTATTGGAGCCCGGCATGTACAATGAGCAGTTCTTC
CDR3: CASSLLEPGMYNEQFF

V: TRBV7-9
D: TRBD1
size: .
J: TRBJ2-7
DNA: TGTGCCAGCAGCTTAGAACGCTCCGGGACAGGGGGCTCCTACGAGCAGTACTTC
CDR3: CASSLERSGTGGSYEQYF

V: TRBV15
D: TRBD2
size: .
J: TRBJ2-1
DNA: TGTGCCACCAGGCCCCGACTAGCGAACTCCTACAATGAGCAGTTCTTC
CDR3: CATRPRLANSYNEQFF

V: TRBV10-3
D: .
size: .
J: TRBJ2-7
DNA: TGTGCCATCAGTGAATGGGGCTACGAGCAGTACTTC
CDR3: CAISEWGYEQYF

V: TRBV5-1
D: .
size: .
J: TRBJ2-1
DNA: TGCGCCAGCAGCGTGGAGGTAAGCTCCTACAATGAGCAGTTCTTC
CDR3: CASSVEVSSYNEQFF

V: TRBV19
D: TRBD2
size: .
J: TRBJ2-7
DNA: TGTGCCAGTAGTAGAGGACTAGCGGGAGGTCCGAGCTCCTACGAGCAGTACTTC
CDR3: CASSRGLAGGPSSYEQYF

V: TRBV5-1
D: TRBD1
size: .
J: TRBJ2-7
DNA: TGCGCCAGCAGCTCCCTCCCGGGACAGGGGGCCTACGAGCAGTACTTC
CDR3: CASSSLPGQGAYEQYF

V: TRBV11-3
D: .
size: .
J: TRBJ1-3
DNA: TGTGCCAGCAGCGAGTCCAGCTCTGGAAACACCATATATTTT
CDR3: CASSESSSGNTIYF

V: TRBV11-3
D: .
size: .
J: TRBJ2-5
DNA: TGTGCCAGCAGCTCCCCGTACCAAGAGACCCAGTACTTC
CDR3: CASSSPYQETQYF

V: TRBV6-8
D: .
size: .
J: TRBJ2-7
DNA: TGTGCCAACCCTGGTGACAAGAACTACGAGCAGTACTTC
CDR3: CANPGDKNYEQYF

V: TRBV27
D: TRBD2
size: .
J: TRBJ2-7
DNA: TGTGCCAGCAGTTTAGGACTAGCAGACAACTACGAGCAGTACTTC
CDR3: CASSLGLADNYEQYF

V: TRBV6-1
D: TRBD2
size: .
J: TRBJ2-3
DNA: TGTGCCAGCAGTGAACTGGCGGGAGGGAGCACAGATACGCAGTATTTT
CDR3: CASSELAGGSTDTQYF

V: TRBV6-5
D: .
size: once
J: TRBJ2-2
DNA: TGTGCCAGCAGCTCCTTCCACGCCGGGGAGCTGTTTTTT
CDR3: CASSSFHAGELFF

V: TRBV6-5
D: .
size: .
J: TRBJ1-3
DNA: TGTGCCAGCAGTTACTCTACCCGAAACACCATATATTTT
CDR3: CASSYSTRNTIYF

V: TRBV11-3
D: TRBD1
size: .
J: TRBJ2-1
DNA: TGTGCCAGCAGCTCAACAGGGGGCTCCTACAATGAGCAGTTCTTC
CDR3: CASSSTGGSYNEQFF

V: TRBV7-2
D: .
size: .
J: TRBJ2-1
DNA: TGTGCCAGCAGCTCTCCAGGAGTCTATGAGCAGTTCTTC
CDR3: CASSSPGVYEQFF

V: TRBV28
D: TRBD1
size: once
J: TRBJ1-5
DNA: TGTGCCAGCAGTTTAGTCCAGGGGGCAGGCAATCAGCCCCAGCATTTT
CDR3: CASSLVQGAGNQPQHF

V: TRBV7-2
D: .
size: .
J: TRBJ1-1
DNA: TGTGCCAGCAGGGGTGCGGGTCAGACTGAAGCTTTCTTT
CDR3: CASRGAGQTEAFF

V: TRBV28
D: TRBD2
size: .
J: TRBJ2-1
DNA: TGTGCCAGCAGTGACCGCGGGAGCTACAATGAGCAGTTCTTC
CDR3: CASSDRGSYNEQFF

V: TRBV6-1
D: TRBD2
size: .
J: TRBJ2-7
DNA: TGTGCCAGCAGTGACTACCGGACTAGCGGAGCGGGGGCCTACGAGCAGTACTTC
CDR3: CASSDYRTSGAGAYEQYF

V: TRBV25-1
D: .
size: .
J: TRBJ2-7
DNA: TGTGCCAGCAGTGCCGGGGAGGCCCTGAGGGAGCAGTACTTC
CDR3: CASSAGEALREQYF

V: TRBV28
D: .
size: .
J: TRBJ2-7
DNA: TGTGCCAGCAGTCAAGTGACCTACGAGCAGTACTTC
CDR3: CASSQVTYEQYF

V: TRBV30
D: .
size: .
J: TRBJ2-7
DNA: TGTGCCTGGAGTGTACGCTTGGGGACGGCTGCCTACGAGCAGTACTTC
CDR3: CAWSVRLGTAAYEQYF

V: TRBV11-2
D: .
size: .
J: TRBJ2-7
DNA: TGTGCCAGCAGCCACCTGGTTGGGCCCTCCTACGAGCAGTACTTC
CDR3: CASSHLVGPSYEQYF

V: TRBV27
D: .
size: .
J: TRBJ1-2
DNA: TGTGCCAGCAGCCCAACAGGGTCCTATGGCTACACCTTC
CDR3: CASSPTGSYGYTF

V: TRBV6-5
D: .
size: .
J: TRBJ1-2
DNA: TGTGCCAGCAGTTACTCGAGGGCTCTGGGCTATGGCTACACCTTC
CDR3: CASSYSRALGYGYTF

V: TRBV5-1
D: .
size: once
J: TRBJ2-7
DNA: TGCGCCAGCAGCTTGAAATTTACCGGCGAGCAGTACTTC
CDR3: CASSLKFTGEQYF

V: TRBV9
D: .
size: .
J: TRBJ2-5
DNA: TGTGCCAGCAGCTCCGGGACTTACCAAGAGACCCAGTACTTC
CDR3: CASSSGTYQETQYF

V: TRBV10-2
D: TRBD1
size: once
J: TRBJ1-1
DNA: TGCGCCAGCAGTGTACAGGGGGCCCGCACTGAAGCTTTCTTT
CDR3: CASSVQGARTEAFF

V: TRBV7-9
D: .
size: .
J: TRBJ2-7
DNA: TGTGCCAGCAGCCGGGAAACTGCCTACGAGCAGTACTTC
CDR3: CASSRETAYEQYF

V: TRBV6-9
D: .
size: .
J: TRBJ1-2
DNA: TGTGCCAGCAGTTATGACGGCCAAAGGGGCTACACCTTC
CDR3: CASSYDGQRGYTF